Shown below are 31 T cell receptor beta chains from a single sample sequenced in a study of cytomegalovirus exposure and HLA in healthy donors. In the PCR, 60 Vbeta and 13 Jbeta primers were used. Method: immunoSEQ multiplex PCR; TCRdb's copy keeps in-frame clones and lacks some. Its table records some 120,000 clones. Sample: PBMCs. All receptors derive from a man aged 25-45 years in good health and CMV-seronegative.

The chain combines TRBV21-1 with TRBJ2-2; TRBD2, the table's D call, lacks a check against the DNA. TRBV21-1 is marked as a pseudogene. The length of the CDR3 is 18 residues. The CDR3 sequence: CASSKLGLAGVNTGELFF. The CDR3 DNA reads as TGTGCCAGCAGCAAATTGGGCCTAGCGGGGGTGAACACCGGGGAGCTGTTTTTT.

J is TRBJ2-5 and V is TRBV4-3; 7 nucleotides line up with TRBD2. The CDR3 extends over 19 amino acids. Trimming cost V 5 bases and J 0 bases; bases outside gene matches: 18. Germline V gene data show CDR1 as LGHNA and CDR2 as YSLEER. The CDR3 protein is CASSERIYSGSGYQETQYF. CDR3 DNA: TGCGCCAGCAGCGAACGGATCTATTCGGGTAGCGGGTACCAAGAGACCCAGTACTTC.

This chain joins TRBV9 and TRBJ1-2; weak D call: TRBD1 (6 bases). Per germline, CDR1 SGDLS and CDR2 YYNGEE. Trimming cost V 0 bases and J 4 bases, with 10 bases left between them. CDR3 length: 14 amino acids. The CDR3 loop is CASSVELTGYGYTF. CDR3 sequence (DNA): TGTGCCAGCAGCGTAGAGCTGACAGGCTATGGCTACACCTTC.

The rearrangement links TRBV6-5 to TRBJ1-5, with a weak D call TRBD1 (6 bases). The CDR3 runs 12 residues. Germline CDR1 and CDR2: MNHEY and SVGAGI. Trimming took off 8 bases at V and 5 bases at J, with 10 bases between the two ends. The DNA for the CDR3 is TGTGCCAGCGGGAGGGGGGATCAGCCCCAGCATTTT. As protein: CASGRGDQPQHF.

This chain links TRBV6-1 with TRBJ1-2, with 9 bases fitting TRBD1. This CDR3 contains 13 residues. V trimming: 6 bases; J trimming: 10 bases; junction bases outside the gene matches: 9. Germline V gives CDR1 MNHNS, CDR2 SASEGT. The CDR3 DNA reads TGTGCCAGCAGGCCGGGACAGGGTAACCCCTACACCTTC. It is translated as CASRPGQGNPYTF.

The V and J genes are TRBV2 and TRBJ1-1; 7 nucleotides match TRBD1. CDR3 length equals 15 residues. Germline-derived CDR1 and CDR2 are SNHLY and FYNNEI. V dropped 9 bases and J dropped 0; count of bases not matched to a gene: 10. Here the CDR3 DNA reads TGTGCCAGTCACAGGGGTTTGGGCATGAACACTGAAGCTTTCTTT. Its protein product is CASHRGLGMNTEAFF.

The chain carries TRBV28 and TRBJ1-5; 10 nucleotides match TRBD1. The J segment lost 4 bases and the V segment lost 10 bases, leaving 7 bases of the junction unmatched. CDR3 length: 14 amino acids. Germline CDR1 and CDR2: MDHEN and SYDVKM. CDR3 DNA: TGTGCCACCGTGGGACAGGGGTGGAATCAGCCCCAGCATTTT. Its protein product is CATVGQGWNQPQHF.

CDR3 sequence reads: CASTLDRGYEQYF. CDR3 coding DNA: TGTGCCAGCACCCTGGACAGGGGTTACGAGCAGTACTTC. This chain uses TRBV28 with TRBJ2-7, with 9 bases matching TRBD1. The CDR3 sequence is 13 residues long. V lost 7 bases, J lost 4 bases, and 5 bases stayed unmatched. Germline V CDR1 and CDR2: MDHEN, SYDVKM.

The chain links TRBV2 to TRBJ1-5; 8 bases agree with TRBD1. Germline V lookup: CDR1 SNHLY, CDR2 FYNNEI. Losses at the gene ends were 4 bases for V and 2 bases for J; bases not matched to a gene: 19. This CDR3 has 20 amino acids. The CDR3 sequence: CASSVPRATGASGGNQPQHF. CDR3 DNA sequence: TGTGCCAGCAGTGTCCCTCGGGCGACAGGGGCGTCAGGGGGCAATCAGCCCCAGCATTTT.

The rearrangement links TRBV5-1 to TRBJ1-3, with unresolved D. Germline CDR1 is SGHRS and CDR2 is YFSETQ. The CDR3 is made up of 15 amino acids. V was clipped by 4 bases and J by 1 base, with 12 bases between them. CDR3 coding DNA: TGCGCCAGCAGCCCAAACACCATTTCTGGAAACACCATATATTTT. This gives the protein CASSPNTISGNTIYF.

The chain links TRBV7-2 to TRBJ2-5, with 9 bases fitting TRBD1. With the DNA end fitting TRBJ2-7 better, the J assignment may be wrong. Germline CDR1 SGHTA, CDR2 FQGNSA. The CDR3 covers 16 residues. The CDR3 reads CASSRQTSDRGYEQYF. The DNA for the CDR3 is TGTGCCAGCAGCCGGCAGACGTCGGACAGGGGTTACGAGCAGTACTTC.

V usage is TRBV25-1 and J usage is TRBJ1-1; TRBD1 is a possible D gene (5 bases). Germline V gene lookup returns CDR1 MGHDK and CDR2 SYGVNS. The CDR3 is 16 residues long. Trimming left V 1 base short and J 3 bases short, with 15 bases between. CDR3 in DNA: TGTGCCAGCAGTGAATCAAGGGGATTTACGGACACTGAAGCTTTCTTT. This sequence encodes CASSESRGFTDTEAFF. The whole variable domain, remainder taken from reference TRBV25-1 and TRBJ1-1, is EADIYQTPRYLVIGTGKKITLECSQTMGHDKMYWYQQDPGMELHLIHYSYGVNSTEKGDLSSESTVSRIRTEHFPLTLESARPSHTSQYLCASSESRGFTDTEAFFGQGTRLTVV.

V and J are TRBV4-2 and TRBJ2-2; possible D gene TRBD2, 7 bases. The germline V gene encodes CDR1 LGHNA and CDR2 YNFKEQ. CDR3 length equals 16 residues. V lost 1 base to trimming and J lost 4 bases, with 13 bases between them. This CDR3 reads CASSQGGAGATGELFF. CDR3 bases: TGTGCCAGCAGCCAAGGCGGCGCGGGGGCCACCGGGGAGCTGTTTTTT.

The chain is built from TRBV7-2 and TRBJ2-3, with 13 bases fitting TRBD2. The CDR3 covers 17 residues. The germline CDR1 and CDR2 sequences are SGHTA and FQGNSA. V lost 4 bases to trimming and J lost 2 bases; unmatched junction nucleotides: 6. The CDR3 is CASSSPGLAGYTDTQYF. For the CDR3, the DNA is TGTGCCAGCAGCTCTCCGGGACTAGCGGGATACACAGATACGCAGTATTTT.

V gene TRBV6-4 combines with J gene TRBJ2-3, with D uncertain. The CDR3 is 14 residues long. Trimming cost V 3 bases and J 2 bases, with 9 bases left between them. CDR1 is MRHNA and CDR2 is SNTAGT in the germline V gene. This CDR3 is CASSDGFDTDTQYF. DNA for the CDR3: TGTGCCAGCAGTGATGGCTTTGACACAGATACGCAGTATTTT.

CDR3 amino acids: CASSLSGQLEPMNTEAFF. CDR3 bases: TGTGCCAGCAGCTTATCAGGGCAGTTGGAACCTATGAACACTGAAGCTTTCTTT. The chain is built from TRBV13 and TRBJ1-1; perhaps TRBD1 as D (5 bases). Germline V gene sequence: CDR1 PRHDT, CDR2 FYEKMQ (reference sequence). This CDR3 contains 18 residues. The V and J ends lost 2 bases and 0 bases respectively, with 19 bases between them.

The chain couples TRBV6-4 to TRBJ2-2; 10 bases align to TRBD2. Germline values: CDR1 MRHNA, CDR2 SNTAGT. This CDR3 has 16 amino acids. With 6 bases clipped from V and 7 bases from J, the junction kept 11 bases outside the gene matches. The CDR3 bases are TGTGCCAGCAGCCCGGTGCCTAGCGGGGGTGTCGGGGAGCTGTTTTTT. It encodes CASSPVPSGGVGELFF.

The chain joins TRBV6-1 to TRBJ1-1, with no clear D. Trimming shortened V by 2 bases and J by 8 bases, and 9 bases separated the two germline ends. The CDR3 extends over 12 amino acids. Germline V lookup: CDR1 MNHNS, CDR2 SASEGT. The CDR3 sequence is CASSESQREAFF. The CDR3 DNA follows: TGTGCCAGCAGTGAAAGCCAGCGCGAAGCTTTCTTT.

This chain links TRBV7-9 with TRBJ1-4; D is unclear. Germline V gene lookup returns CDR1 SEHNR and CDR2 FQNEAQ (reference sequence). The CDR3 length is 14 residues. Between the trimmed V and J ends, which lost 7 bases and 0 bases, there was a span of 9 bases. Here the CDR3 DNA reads TGTGCCAGCACCACGGGTGCAACTAATGAAAAACTGTTTTTT. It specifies CASTTGATNEKLFF.

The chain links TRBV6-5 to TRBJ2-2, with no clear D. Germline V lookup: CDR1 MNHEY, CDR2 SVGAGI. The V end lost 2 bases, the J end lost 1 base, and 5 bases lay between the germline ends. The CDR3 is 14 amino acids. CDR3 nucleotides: TGTGCCAGCAGTTACAACAGGAACACCGGGGAGCTGTTTTTT. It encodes CASSYNRNTGELFF.

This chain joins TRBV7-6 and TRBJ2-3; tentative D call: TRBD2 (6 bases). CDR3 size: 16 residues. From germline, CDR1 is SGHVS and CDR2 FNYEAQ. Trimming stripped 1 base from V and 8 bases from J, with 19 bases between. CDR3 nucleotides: TGTGCCAGCAGCTTAGGGGGGGTTCGCTCACAAGGTACGCAGTATTTT. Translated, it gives CASSLGGVRSQGTQYF.

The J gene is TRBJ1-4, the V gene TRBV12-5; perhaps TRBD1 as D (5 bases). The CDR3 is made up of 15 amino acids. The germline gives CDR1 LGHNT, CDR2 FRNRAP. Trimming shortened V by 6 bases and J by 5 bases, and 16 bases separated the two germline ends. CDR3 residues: CASGHSGIGNEKLFF. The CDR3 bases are TGTGCTAGTGGACACTCAGGGATTGGCAATGAAAAACTGTTTTTT.

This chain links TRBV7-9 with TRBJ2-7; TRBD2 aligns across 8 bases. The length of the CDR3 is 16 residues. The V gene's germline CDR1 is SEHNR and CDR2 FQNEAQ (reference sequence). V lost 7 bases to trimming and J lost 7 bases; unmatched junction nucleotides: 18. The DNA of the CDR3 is TGTGCCAGCACCTGGCTCGGGACTAGTGGTATGGGGGAGCAGTACTTC. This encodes CASTWLGTSGMGEQYF.

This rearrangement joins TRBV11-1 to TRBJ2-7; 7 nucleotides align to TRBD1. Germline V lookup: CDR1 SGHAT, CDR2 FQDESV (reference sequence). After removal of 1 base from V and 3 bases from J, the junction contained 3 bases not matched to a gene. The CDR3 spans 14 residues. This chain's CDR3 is CASSLGQGFYEQYF. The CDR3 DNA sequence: TGTGCCAGCAGCTTAGGACAGGGTTTCTACGAGCAGTACTTC.

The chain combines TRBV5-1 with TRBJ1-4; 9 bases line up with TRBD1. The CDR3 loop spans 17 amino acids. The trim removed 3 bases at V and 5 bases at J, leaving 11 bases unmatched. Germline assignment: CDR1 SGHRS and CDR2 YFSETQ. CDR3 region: CASSYQAGTGINEKLFF. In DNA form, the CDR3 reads TGCGCCAGCAGCTACCAGGCGGGGACAGGGATCAATGAAAAACTGTTTTTT.

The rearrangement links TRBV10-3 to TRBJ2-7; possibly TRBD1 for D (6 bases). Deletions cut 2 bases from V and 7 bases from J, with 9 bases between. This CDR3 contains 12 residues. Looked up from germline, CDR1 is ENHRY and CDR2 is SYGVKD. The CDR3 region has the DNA TGTGCCATCAGTGAGAGGGGGTTGGAGCAGTACTTC. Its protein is CAISERGLEQYF.

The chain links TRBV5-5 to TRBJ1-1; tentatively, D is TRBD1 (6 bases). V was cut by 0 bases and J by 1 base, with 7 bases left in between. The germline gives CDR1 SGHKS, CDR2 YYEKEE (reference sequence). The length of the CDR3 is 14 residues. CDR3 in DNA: TGTGCCAGCAGCTTGGACAGGGCGAACACTGAAGCTTTCTTT. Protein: CASSLDRANTEAFF.

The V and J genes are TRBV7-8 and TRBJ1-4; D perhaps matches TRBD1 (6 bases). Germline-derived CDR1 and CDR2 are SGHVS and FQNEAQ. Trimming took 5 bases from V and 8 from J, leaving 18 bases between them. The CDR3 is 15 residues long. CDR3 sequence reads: CASSQPGGLGEKLFF. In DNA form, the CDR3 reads TGTGCCAGCAGCCAACCGGGGGGCCTTGGAGAAAAACTGTTTTTT.

CDR3 bases: TGTGCCAGCAGTGAAAAATGGCGACTAGCGGGAGTCAATGAGCAGTTCTTC. It translates to CASSEKWRLAGVNEQFF. This chain connects TRBV2 to TRBJ2-1, with TRBD2 identical over 12 bases. The ends lost 2 bases at V and 6 bases at J; junction bases unmatched: 8. CDR1 and CDR2 from the germline V gene are SNHLY and FYNNEI. The CDR3 length is 17 residues.

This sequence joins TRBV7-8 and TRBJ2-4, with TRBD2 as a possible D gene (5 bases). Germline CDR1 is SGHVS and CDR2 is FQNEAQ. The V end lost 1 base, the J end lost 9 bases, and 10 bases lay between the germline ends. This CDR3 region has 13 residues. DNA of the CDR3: TGTGCCAGCAGCTTAGGAGACGCGGGCATTCAGTACTTC. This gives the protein CASSLGDAGIQYF.

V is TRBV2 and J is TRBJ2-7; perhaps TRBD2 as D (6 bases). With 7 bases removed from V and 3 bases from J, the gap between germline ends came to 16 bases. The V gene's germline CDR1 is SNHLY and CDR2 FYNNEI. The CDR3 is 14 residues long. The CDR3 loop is CASTITRGNYEQYF. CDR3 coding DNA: TGTGCCAGCACCATCACGCGGGGAAACTACGAGCAGTACTTC. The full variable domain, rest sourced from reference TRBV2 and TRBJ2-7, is EPEVTQTPSHQVTQMGQEVILRCVPISNHLYFYWYRQILGQKVEFLVSFYNNEISEKSEIFDDQFSVERPDGSNFTLKIRSTKLEDSAMYFCASTITRGNYEQYFGPGTRLTVT.